The clone carrying this T cell receptor beta chain is labeled medium-sized. PCR employed 60 Vbeta and 13 Jbeta primers. Profiling relied on immunoSEQ multiplex PCR, and the TCRdb table lists in-frame clones only, not all of them. Of over 70,000 clones in the sample, 70% to 90% were seen once. V was pared by 4 bases and J by 5 bases, with 14 bases between. Germline V CDR1 and CDR2: MRHNA, SNTAGT. CDR3 length equals 14 residues. The source of the sample is a study of cytomegalovirus exposure and HLA in healthy donors. The TCR comes from a young man in good health and CMV-seronegative. The chain combines TRBV6-4 with TRBJ1-2; TRBD1 might be the D (5 bases). Material: PBMCs. The CDR3 region has the DNA TGTGCCAGCAGTGCGGACGAAGGGGTTTATGGCTACACCTTC. Translated: CASSADEGVYGYTF.